The 20 T cell receptor beta chains given below trace back to one sample, sequenced in a study of blood T cell repertoires in COVID-19. Sequencing used immunoSEQ multiplex PCR; TCRdb keeps in-frame clones, though not all of them. The sample includes roughly 280,000 clones, around 93% of them seen just once. Sequenced material: PBMCs or T cells enriched from blood (not recorded which). The receptor set was obtained from a middle-aged man who had been exposed to COVID-19.

CDR3: CASSLVRSSGDTLREQYF. The CDR3 nucleotides read TGTGCCAGCAGCTTAGTACGGTCGAGCGGAGACACTTTACGGGAGCAGTACTTC. The chain links TRBV7-9 to TRBJ2-7; TRBD2 might be the D (5 bases). Per germline, CDR1 SEHNR and CDR2 FQNEAQ (reference sequence). The CDR3 runs 18 residues. V gave up 1 base and J gave up 7 bases, with 26 bases separating them.

This clone was seen only a few times. The chain is built from TRBV28 and TRBJ1-5; 10 bases agree with TRBD1. The CDR3 has 15 amino acids. V was clipped by 5 bases and J by 3 bases; unmatched bases: 4. Germline CDR1 MDHEN, CDR2 SYDVKM. This CDR3 is CASSQTGGFNQPQHF. CDR3 DNA sequence: TGTGCCAGCAGTCAGACAGGGGGCTTCAATCAGCCCCAGCATTTT.

The chain is built from TRBV19 and TRBJ2-7; D is possibly TRBD1 (5 bases). CDR3 length equals 14 residues. The V gene's germline CDR1 is LNHDA and CDR2 SQIVND (reference sequence). V gave up 7 bases and J gave up 0 bases, with 13 bases separating them. The CDR3 here is CASTMGRGSYEQYF. CDR3 nucleotide sequence: TGTGCCAGTACCATGGGTAGGGGCTCCTACGAGCAGTACTTC.

The chain couples TRBV4-3 to TRBJ1-4; tentative D call: TRBD1 (5 bases). Germline assignment: CDR1 LGHNA and CDR2 YSLEER. This CDR3 spans 16 amino acids. Trimming shortened V by 0 bases and J by 3 bases, and 11 bases separated the two germline ends. CDR3 amino acids: CASSQDGHQSNEKLFF. The CDR3 DNA reads as TGCGCCAGCAGCCAAGATGGACACCAATCTAATGAAAAACTGTTTTTT.

The chain recombines TRBV7-9 with TRBJ1-4, with 7 nucleotides matching TRBD1. Germline CDR1 SEHNR, CDR2 FQNEAQ (reference sequence). The CDR3 sequence is 14 residues long. The ends lost 8 bases at V and 4 bases at J; junction bases unmatched: 7. CDR3 region: CASDAGTVNEKLFF. The CDR3 coding sequence is TGTGCCAGCGACGCCGGGACAGTTAATGAAAAACTGTTTTTT.

This clone appeared a single time. The chain has TRBV19 and TRBJ1-1; 9 bases are shared with TRBD1. There are 14 residues in the CDR3. The ends lost 4 bases at V and 10 bases at J; junction bases unmatched: 10. CDR1 is LNHDA, CDR2 SQIVND, per germline (reference sequence). The CDR3 DNA reads TGTGCCAGTAGTACGACAGGGGGACGATGGTCAGCTTTCTTT. Protein: CASSTTGGRWSAFF.

The CDR3 loop is CASSFGLADYEQYF. The CDR3 DNA is TGTGCCAGCAGCTTTGGTCTAGCAGACTACGAGCAGTACTTC. This chain links TRBV5-4 with TRBJ2-7; tentatively, D is TRBD2 (5 bases). Between the trimmed V and J ends, which lost 2 bases and 3 bases, there was a span of 12 bases. This CDR3 has 14 amino acids. CDR1 is SGHNT, CDR2 YYREEE, per germline (reference sequence).

The chain recombines TRBV6-5 with TRBJ2-3; D is unresolved. V lost 0 bases, J lost 0 bases, and 7 bases lay in between. The CDR3 is made up of 15 amino acids. Per the germline V gene, CDR1 is MNHEY and CDR2 is SVGAGI. CDR3 protein: CASSYSKASTDTQYF. CDR3 coding DNA: TGTGCCAGCAGTTACTCGAAAGCTAGCACAGATACGCAGTATTTT.

The CDR3 reads CASSEQGNGGYTF. DNA for the CDR3: TGTGCCAGCAGCGAACAGGGTAACGGAGGCTACACCTTC. The V call is TRBV9, the J call TRBJ1-2, with D possibly TRBD1 on 6 matching bases. CDR3 length: 13 residues. Germline CDR1 SGDLS, CDR2 YYNGEE. The V and J ends lost 3 bases and 8 bases respectively, with 14 bases between them.

The chain uses TRBV9 and TRBJ2-5; TRBD2 matches at 8 bases. V lost 0 bases, J lost 5 bases, and 6 bases stayed unmatched. The CDR3 sequence is 15 residues long. Germline V gene sequence: CDR1 SGDLS, CDR2 YYNGEE. In DNA, the CDR3 is TGTGCCAGCAGCGTAGAAGCGGGAGTTGGTGAGACCCAGTACTTC. Translated: CASSVEAGVGETQYF.

On this clone itself: The identical CDR3 is also encoded by other nucleotide sequences in the sample. The chain couples TRBV10-3 to TRBJ1-1; D gene unclear. V was clipped by 4 bases and J by 0 bases, with 6 bases between them. Germline assignment: CDR1 ENHRY and CDR2 SYGVKD. CDR3 length: 13 amino acids. CDR3 amino acids: CAISGHLNTEAFF. In DNA, the CDR3 is TGTGCCATCAGTGGACACCTGAACACTGAAGCTTTCTTT.

This clone has more than one count but fewer than ten. The chain links TRBV12-3 or TRBV12-4 to TRBJ1-2, with 8 bases aligning to TRBD1. There are 13 residues in the CDR3. The V and J ends lost 5 bases and 8 bases, in that order; junction bases with no gene match: 7. The CDR3 region has the DNA TGTGCCAGCAGTCAAGACAGGGGACAAGGCTACACCTTC. Residues: CASSQDRGQGYTF.

In DNA, the CDR3 is TGTGCCAGCAGGGGGGACAGCACATTTGACTATGGCTACACCTTC. It translates to CASRGDSTFDYGYTF. The chain has TRBV6-5 and TRBJ1-2, with TRBD1 matching over 7 bases. Per the germline V gene, CDR1 is MNHEY and CDR2 is SVGAGI. This CDR3 spans 15 amino acids. Losses at the gene ends were 6 bases for V and 3 bases for J; bases not matched to a gene: 10.

The chain has TRBV27 and TRBJ1-1; 11 bases map to TRBD1. The CDR3 loop spans 16 amino acids. Losses at the gene ends were 7 bases for V and 1 base for J; bases not matched to a gene: 8. CDR1 and CDR2 from the germline V gene are MNHEY and SMNVEV (reference sequence). CDR3 in amino acids: CASTWTGGGRNTEAFF. CDR3 DNA: TGTGCCAGCACCTGGACAGGGGGCGGTCGGAACACTGAAGCTTTCTTT.

The chain links TRBV5-4 to TRBJ1-2; D ambiguous. V was cut by 4 bases and J by 0 bases, with 7 bases left in between. Germline assignment: CDR1 SGHNT and CDR2 YYREEE (reference sequence). The CDR3 is 13 amino acids. CDR3 bases: TGTGCCAGCAGCAACCAGGCTAACTATGGCTACACCTTC. This translates into CASSNQANYGYTF.

This rearrangement joins TRBV30 to TRBJ2-3; TRBD2 agrees at 9 bases. This CDR3 comprises 15 residues. The ends lost 1 base at V and 0 bases at J; junction bases unmatched: 2. CDR1 is GTSNPN, CDR2 SVGIG, per germline (reference sequence). CDR3 amino acids: CAWSEGLASTDTQYF. DNA of the CDR3: TGTGCCTGGAGTGAGGGACTAGCAAGCACAGATACGCAGTATTTT.

This rearrangement joins TRBV27 to TRBJ1-2, with 10 bases lining up with TRBD1. The CDR3 length is 18 residues. Germline CDR1 MNHEY, CDR2 SMNVEV (reference sequence). Trimming took 5 bases from V and 5 from J; bases not matched to a gene: 17. DNA of the CDR3: TGTGCCAGCAGTCGCGCTACCGGGACAGGGGATAGGGGTTATGGCTACACCTTC. Translating gives CASSRATGTGDRGYGYTF.

The V and J genes are TRBV5-1 and TRBJ2-7; 13 nucleotides agree with TRBD2. The CDR3 is 17 residues long. V shed 3 bases, J shed 1 base, and the junction held 7 bases outside the gene matches. CDR1 and CDR2 from the germline V gene are SGHRS and YFSETQ. The CDR3 nucleotides read TGCGCCAGCAGCTCCCGGACTAGCGGGGGAGGTTCCTACGAGCAGTACTTC. Amino acid sequence: CASSSRTSGGGSYEQYF.

This clone was observed a single time. The V and J genes are TRBV11-2 and TRBJ1-1, with 7 bases lining up with TRBD1. V was clipped by 5 bases and J by 0 bases; unmatched bases: 6. CDR3 length: 15 residues. Germline CDR1 is SGHAT and CDR2 is FQNNGV. The CDR3 is CASSPRTGLNTEAFF. CDR3 coding DNA: TGTGCCAGCAGCCCGCGGACAGGATTGAACACTGAAGCTTTCTTT.

The CDR3 protein is CASSNPGTGDEKLFF. DNA of the CDR3: TGTGCCAGCTCAAACCCCGGGACAGGAGACGAAAAACTGTTTTTT. The V gene is TRBV18, the J gene TRBJ1-4; 8 bases map to TRBD1. CDR3 length: 15 amino acids. V was pared by 5 bases and J by 8 bases, with 10 bases of the junction left unmatched. Germline V gene sequence: CDR1 KGHSH, CDR2 LQKENI. Filled out from reference TRBV18 and TRBJ1-4, the complete variable domain reads NAGVMQNPRHLVRRRGQEARLRCSPMKGHSHVYWYRQLPEEGLKFMVYLQKENIIDESGMPKERFSAEFPKEGPSILRIQQVVRGDSAAYFCASSNPGTGDEKLFFGSGTQLSVL.